This T cell receptor beta chain was sequenced during a study of spatial heterogeneity in lung cancer. Ten or more counts support this clonotype. Time point defined: blood at routine non-recurrence follow-up after resection. From tumor, nontumor lung or frozen PBMC, whole RNA was taken unsorted for sequencing. TCRdb processed the 5' RACE reads anew with MiXCR; each CDR3 protein has one entry. The sample includes under 150,000 distinct CDR3 sequences, more than 10% of them seen just once. V was pared by 5 bases and J by 2 bases, with 7 bases of the junction left unmatched. This CDR3 contains 16 residues. Germline CDR1 MDHEN, CDR2 SYDVKM.

The sequence was obtained from a male donor with early-stage non-small cell lung cancer. The material sequenced was PBMCs, taken at follow-up. The V and J genes are TRBV28 and TRBJ2-3, with 10 bases aligning to TRBD2. CDR3: CASSPASGGATDTQYF. CDR3 nucleotide sequence: TGTGCCAGCAGTCCCGCCAGCGGGGGGGCCACAGATACGCAGTATTTT. The entire variable domain, with the rest obtained from reference TRBV28 and TRBJ2-3, is as follows: DVKVTQSSRYLVKRTGEKVFLECVQDMDHENMFWYRQDPGLGLRLIYFSYDVKMKEKGDIPEGYSVSREKKERFSLILESASTNQTSMYLCASSPASGGATDTQYFGPGTRLTVL.